The 23 T cell receptor beta chains below come from one sample, sequenced in a study of PD-1 blockade in classical Hodgkin lymphoma. Time point: cycle 4 day 1 (C4D1), after more than 5 weeks of nivolumab. Each patient's relapse followed autologous stem cell transplantation, and brentuximab vedotin exposure varied. Profiling relied on immunoSEQ multiplex PCR, and the TCRdb table lists in-frame clones only, not all of them. The sample has some 90,000 clones, around 80% seen once; the top ten hold just under 9.5%. The source was peripheral blood mononuclear cells (PBMCs), collected before the fourth cycle of nivolumab. Receptor source: a human donor with classical Hodgkin lymphoma.

This rearrangement joins TRBV4-3 to TRBJ2-4; D ambiguous. CDR3 length equals 13 residues. Trimming pared 0 bases from V and 13 bases from J, leaving 13 bases between. Germline CDR1 and CDR2: LGHNA and YSLEER. As DNA, the CDR3 is TGCGCCAGCAGCCAAGAAGGGTCAGGCATCCAGTACTTC. Amino acids: CASSQEGSGIQYF.

This clone was detected a few times. The rearrangement uses TRBV28 and TRBJ2-5; tentatively, D is TRBD2 (5 bases). The CDR3 consists of 13 residues. Germline CDR1 is MDHEN and CDR2 is SYDVKM. V was trimmed by 6 bases and J by 5 bases, leaving 13 bases between them. The CDR3: CASRGGELETQYF. The CDR3 nucleotides are TGTGCCAGCAGAGGTGGGGAGCTGGAGACCCAGTACTTC.

The genes are TRBV29-1 and TRBJ2-2; possibly TRBD1 for D (6 bases). CDR1 is SQVTM, CDR2 ANQGSEA, per germline. V was clipped by 5 bases and J by 4 bases, with 8 bases between them. This CDR3 is 12 amino acids long. CDR3 amino acids: CSVSGATGELFF. The DNA of the CDR3 is TGCAGCGTTTCAGGGGCCACCGGGGAGCTGTTTTTT.

The rearrangement joins TRBV10-3 to TRBJ1-1; D is unresolved. Per the germline V gene, CDR1 is ENHRY and CDR2 is SYGVKD. V lost 4 bases and J 0 bases, leaving 6 bases between the germline ends. The CDR3 contains 13 residues. The CDR3, as DNA: TGTGCCATCAGTGCCGCCTTGAACACTGAAGCTTTCTTT. It translates to CAISAALNTEAFF.

This clone was seen just once. V usage is TRBV18 and J usage is TRBJ2-1; 10 bases align to TRBD2. CDR1 is KGHSH and CDR2 is LQKENI in the germline V gene. The CDR3 sequence is 14 residues long. The V gene end was trimmed by 8 bases and the J gene end by 9 bases; junction bases not matched to a gene: 10. CDR3 in DNA: TGTGCCAGCCACGGAGCGGGAGGGTTATTTGAGCAGTTCTTC. Its translation is CASHGAGGLFEQFF.

The CDR3 reads CASKEGGSGELFF. For the CDR3, the DNA is TGTGCCAGCAAAGAAGGGGGGAGCGGGGAGCTGTTTTTT. The chain couples TRBV27 to TRBJ2-2; D assignment may be TRBD1 or TRBD2 (6 bases each). Per the germline V gene, CDR1 is MNHEY and CDR2 is SMNVEV (reference sequence). The CDR3 length is 13 residues. Trimming took off 7 bases at V and 7 bases at J, with 13 bases between the two ends.

The J gene is TRBJ2-7, the V gene TRBV5-3; 14 positions agree with TRBD2. TRBV5-3 is placed among ORFs of uncertain function. V gave up 4 bases and J gave up 3 bases; unmatched junction bases: 3. The CDR3 consists of 15 residues. CDR3 DNA: TGTGCCAGAAGCGCGGGACTAGCGGGGGTCTACGAGCAGTACTTC. Translating it yields CARSAGLAGVYEQYF.

The gene calls are TRBV4-2 and TRBJ2-3; 10 positions match TRBD2. V shed 1 base, J shed 5 bases, and the junction held 6 bases outside the gene matches. Germline loops: CDR1 LGHNA, CDR2 YNFKEQ. This CDR3 spans 16 amino acids. CDR3 DNA sequence: TGTGCCAGCAGCCAAGCTGGGGTAGCGGGGGGAGATACGCAGTATTTT. Residues: CASSQAGVAGGDTQYF.

This chain connects TRBV15 to TRBJ2-1; 9 bases align to TRBD1. V was pared by 0 bases and J by 4 bases, with 4 bases of the junction left unmatched. The CDR3 has 16 residues. Germline CDR1 is LNHNV and CDR2 is YYDKDF (reference sequence). The CDR3 nucleotides are TGTGCCACCAGCAGAGATCGTGGACAGGGGTACAATGAGCAGTTCTTC. Protein sequence: CATSRDRGQGYNEQFF.

The chain is built from TRBV19 and TRBJ2-3, with TRBD2 matching over 12 bases. CDR1 and CDR2 (germline): LNHDA, SQIVND (reference sequence). Unmatched junction bases numbered 5, after V lost 5 bases and J lost 5 bases. The CDR3 extends over 15 amino acids. CDR3 sequence reads: CASSPTSGGGDTQYF. The CDR3 bases are TGTGCCAGTAGTCCGACTAGCGGGGGAGGAGATACGCAGTATTTT.

The chain has TRBV28 and TRBJ2-7, with a weak D call TRBD1 (7 bases). Germline V gene sequence: CDR1 MDHEN, CDR2 SYDVKM. The CDR3 has 13 amino acids. Trimming removed 6 bases at V and 3 bases at J, with 12 bases between. The CDR3 DNA reads as TGTGCCAGCAGATCAGGGGGGAGCTACGAGCAGTACTTC. Translated, it gives CASRSGGSYEQYF.

This clone appeared a single time. The chain's CDR3 is CASSLTGGMNTEAFF. The DNA of the CDR3 is TGTGCCAGCAGCTTAACCGGGGGGATGAACACTGAAGCTTTCTTT. The chain employs TRBV7-2 and TRBJ1-1; TRBD1 might be the D (5 bases). This CDR3 is built from 15 residues. V was trimmed by 2 bases and J by 0 bases, leaving 10 bases between them. The germline V gene encodes CDR1 SGHTA and CDR2 FQGNSA.

This clone was found a few times. The CDR3 DNA sequence: TGTGCCAGTAAACCAGGGACAGTGATTCAAGAGACCCAGTACTTC. It codes for CASKPGTVIQETQYF. The V call is TRBV19, the J call TRBJ2-5; 7 bases agree with TRBD1. The V gene end was trimmed by 7 bases and the J gene end by 2 bases; junction bases not matched to a gene: 10. This CDR3 spans 15 amino acids. Germline CDR1 and CDR2: LNHDA and SQIVND (reference sequence).

CDR3 region: CASSQLFGGEDGPQETQYF. CDR3 sequence (DNA): TGCGCCAGCAGCCAGCTGTTCGGGGGAGAGGACGGACCCCAAGAGACCCAGTACTTC. The V and J genes are TRBV4-3 and TRBJ2-5; possibly TRBD2 for D (6 bases). In germline, CDR1 is LGHNA, CDR2 YSLEER. The CDR3 extends over 19 amino acids. Trimming pared 3 bases from V and 1 base from J, leaving 24 bases between.

This clone was observed once. The J gene is TRBJ2-1, the V gene TRBV11-2; D is unresolved. Looked up from germline, CDR1 is SGHAT and CDR2 is FQNNGV. The CDR3 covers 13 residues. The V and J ends lost 2 bases and 4 bases respectively, with 6 bases between them. The CDR3 loop reads CASSLQPYNEQFF. CDR3 DNA sequence: TGTGCCAGCAGCTTACAGCCATACAATGAGCAGTTCTTC.

The rearrangement uses TRBV25-1 and TRBJ2-7; D gene unclear. V dropped 4 bases and J dropped 3 bases, with 4 bases sitting between them. Germline V gives CDR1 MGHDK, CDR2 SYGVNS. The CDR3 consists of 11 residues. This CDR3 is CASSAIYEQYF. The CDR3 DNA follows: TGTGCCAGCAGTGCCATCTACGAGCAGTACTTC.

This chain connects TRBV2 to TRBJ2-2; D might be TRBD1 (6 bases). V lost 7 bases, J lost 7 bases, and 16 bases lay in between. The CDR3 is made up of 14 amino acids. CDR1 is SNHLY, CDR2 FYNNEI, per germline. The CDR3 is CASNLRRTDGELFF. The CDR3 coding sequence is TGTGCCAGCAACCTCAGGCGGACAGACGGGGAGCTGTTTTTT.

This clone appeared a few times. DNA for the CDR3: TGTGCCAGCACCCACGGGTATAGCAATCAGCCCCAGCATTTT. It specifies CASTHGYSNQPQHF. The V call is TRBV6-6, the J call TRBJ1-5; D ambiguous. CDR3 length: 14 amino acids. Trimming took 7 bases from V and 0 from J, leaving 10 bases between them. Per germline, CDR1 MNHNY and CDR2 SVGAGI (reference sequence).

The chain carries TRBV10-3 and TRBJ2-3; TRBD2 matches at 11 bases. This CDR3 has 15 amino acids. After removal of 3 bases from V and 9 bases from J, the junction contained 8 bases not matched to a gene. Germline V gene data show CDR1 as ENHRY and CDR2 as SYGVKD. For the CDR3, the DNA is TGTGCCATCAGTGAAACTAGCGGGGGACGCGGGACGCAGTATTTT. Encoded protein: CAISETSGGRGTQYF.

The rearrangement uses TRBV10-3 and TRBJ1-6; D gene ambiguous. Germline V CDR1 and CDR2: ENHRY, SYGVKD. The CDR3 runs 15 residues. V was cut by 6 bases and J by 13 bases, with 22 bases left in between. The CDR3 loop is CAIRREGGTGAPLHF. The CDR3 DNA is TGTGCCATCAGGAGGGAGGGCGGAACCGGAGCTCCCCTCCACTTT.

This clone turned up a few times. The chain is built from TRBV27 and TRBJ2-3; TRBD2 might be the D (6 bases). Germline V gene sequence: CDR1 MNHEY, CDR2 SMNVEV (reference sequence). Trimming stripped 3 bases from V and 4 bases from J, with 11 bases between. The CDR3 length is 14 residues. The CDR3 sequence is CASSFFGRADTQYF. CDR3 nucleotide sequence: TGTGCCAGCAGTTTTTTCGGGAGAGCAGATACGCAGTATTTT.

This chain joins TRBV18 and TRBJ1-2; D gene ambiguous. Germline values: CDR1 KGHSH, CDR2 LQKENI. The V and J ends lost 0 bases and 3 bases respectively, with 11 bases between them. The CDR3 has 15 residues. This chain's CDR3 is CASSPPGWMDYGYTF. Written as DNA, the CDR3 is TGTGCCAGCTCACCACCAGGGTGGATGGACTATGGCTACACCTTC.

The chain links TRBV27 to TRBJ2-1; 7 nucleotides match TRBD2. Germline-derived CDR1 and CDR2 are MNHEY and SMNVEV (reference sequence). There are 15 residues in the CDR3. V was pared by 3 bases and J by 5 bases, with 7 bases of the junction left unmatched. CDR3 residues: CASSFPGLGHNEQFF. The CDR3 nucleotides read TGTGCCAGCAGTTTTCCCGGACTAGGCCACAATGAGCAGTTCTTC.